This T cell receptor beta chain comes out of a study of OX40 agonist ivuxolimab in advanced cancers. Per germline, CDR1 LNHNV and CDR2 YYDKDF (reference sequence). This CDR3 region has 16 residues. Trimming removed 8 bases from V and 5 bases from J; junction bases left unmatched: 15. Here immunoSEQ multiplex PCR was the method, and the copy in TCRdb shows in-frame clones only, minus some. The sample contains tens of thousands of clones, about 84% of which appear only once. The chain carries TRBV15 and TRBJ2-5; 9 bases map to TRBD2. The material sequenced was CD4+ or CD8+ T cells sorted from blood, taken in a trial of the OX40 agonist ivuxolimab. The receptor was isolated from an adult with an advanced solid tumor such as melanoma, head and neck, liver or kidney cancer. This chain's CDR3 is CATAARAGGPGETQYF. In DNA, the CDR3 is TGTGCCACCGCCGCTCGCGCGGGAGGGCCGGGTGAGACCCAGTACTTC.